Each of the 22 T cell receptor beta chains below was sequenced from the same sample in a study of T cell repertoires in cytomegalovirus infection. TCRdb recomputed calls from the reads with MiXCR, one row per CDR3 protein. The sample lists more than 150,000 distinct CDR3 sequences, 23% occurring once. Sequencing was performed on PBMCs. The receptors here all came from a human donor in good health (CMV status not recorded). Some clones in this sample may be carry-over from other donors' samples.

The chain recombines TRBV12-3 or TRBV12-4 with TRBJ1-5, with D uncertain. The CDR3 is 13 amino acids. With 5 bases removed from V and 7 bases from J, the gap between germline ends came to 12 bases. The CDR3 loop is CASSPRGTQPQHF. CDR3 bases: TGTGCCAGCAGTCCTCGGGGTACCCAGCCCCAGCATTTT.

CDR3 sequence reads: CASSYETGADTGELFF. The CDR3 DNA sequence: TGTGCCAGCAGCTACGAGACAGGGGCGGACACCGGGGAGCTGTTTTTT. This chain connects TRBV7-8 to TRBJ2-2; 8 nucleotides match TRBD1. Germline values: CDR1 SGHVS, CDR2 FQNEAQ. With 4 bases clipped from V and 3 bases from J, the junction kept 7 bases outside the gene matches. The CDR3 is 16 residues long.

This clonotype has more than one count but fewer than ten. The chain joins TRBV7-9 to TRBJ1-5; 11 bases align to TRBD1. Germline V lookup: CDR1 SEHNR, CDR2 FQNEAQ (reference sequence). The CDR3 covers 17 residues. V lost 5 bases to trimming and J lost 3 bases; unmatched junction nucleotides: 9. CDR3 region: CASSPSGTGGSNQPQHF. DNA for the CDR3: TGTGCCAGCAGCCCATCCGGGACAGGGGGGTCCAATCAGCCCCAGCATTTT.

The chain combines TRBV2 with TRBJ2-5, with D tentatively TRBD1 (5 bases). The CDR3 sequence is 13 residues long. V shed 5 bases and J shed 5 bases, with 12 bases lying between them. Germline CDR1 reads SNHLY; CDR2 reads FYNNEI. CDR3 nucleotides: TGTGCCAGCAGTCTGACAGCATCCGAGACCCAGTACTTC. Translated: CASSLTASETQYF.

This clonotype was detected a few times. V gene TRBV7-3 combines with J gene TRBJ2-3; TRBD2 agrees at 11 bases. The CDR3 extends over 14 amino acids. The trim removed 5 bases at V and 5 bases at J, leaving 3 bases unmatched. From germline, CDR1 is SGHTA and CDR2 FQGTGA. The CDR3 is CASSPGTSGDTQYF. The CDR3 DNA is TGTGCCAGCAGCCCCGGGACTAGCGGAGATACGCAGTATTTT.

The table lists this clonotype with a few counts. The chain employs TRBV20-1 and TRBJ2-5, with a weak D call TRBD2 (5 bases). The germline CDR1 and CDR2 sequences are DFQATT and SNEGSKA (reference sequence). V was pared by 8 bases and J by 2 bases, with 15 bases between. This CDR3 is built from 13 residues. CDR3 coding DNA: TGCAGTCGCTACGGACGGGAACAAGAGACCCAGTACTTC. It specifies CSRYGREQETQYF.

The V gene is TRBV19, the J gene TRBJ1-6, with 8 positions matching TRBD1. In germline, CDR1 is LNHDA, CDR2 SQIVND (reference sequence). V was clipped by 10 bases and J by 9 bases; unmatched bases: 8. The CDR3 consists of 13 residues. The CDR3 DNA reads TGTGCCACCAGACAGGGGTCAGGTTCACCCCTCCACTTT. Translated: CATRQGSGSPLHF.

This clonotype occurred a few times. The gene calls are TRBV15 and TRBJ1-5; TRBD1 aligns across 7 bases. Germline V gives CDR1 LNHNV, CDR2 YYDKDF (reference sequence). With 0 bases clipped from V and 0 bases from J, the junction kept 5 bases outside the gene matches. This CDR3 region has 17 residues. In nucleotides, the CDR3 is TGTGCCACCAGCAGAGAATGGGGACAGAATAGCAATCAGCCCCAGCATTTT. Translation: CATSREWGQNSNQPQHF. Full variable domain (remainder filled in from reference TRBV15 and TRBJ1-5): DAMVIQNPRYQVTQFGKPVTLSCSQTLNHNVMYWYQQKSSQAPKLLFHYYDKDFNNEADTPDNFQSRRPNTSFCFLDIRSPGLGDTAMYLCATSREWGQNSNQPQHFGDGTRLSIL.

The rearrangement links TRBV18 to TRBJ2-2; 7 bases line up with TRBD1. This CDR3 spans 15 amino acids. The ends lost 4 bases at V and 1 base at J; junction bases unmatched: 3. Germline V gives CDR1 KGHSH, CDR2 LQKENI. The CDR3 DNA follows: TGTGCCAGCTCACGCAGGACAGGGAACACCGGGGAGCTGTTTTTT. Its translation: CASSRRTGNTGELFF. The entire variable domain, with the rest obtained from reference TRBV18 and TRBJ2-2, is as follows: NAGVMQNPRHLVRRRGQEARLRCSPMKGHSHVYWYRQLPEEGLKFMVYLQKENIIDESGMPKERFSAEFPKEGPSILRIQQVVRGDSAAYFCASSRRTGNTGELFFGEGSRLTVL.

This clonotype was counted between two and nine times. V and J are TRBV7-9 and TRBJ2-3; 8 positions agree with TRBD1. Germline V gives CDR1 SEHNR, CDR2 FQNEAQ (reference sequence). This CDR3 contains 16 residues. The V segment lost 4 bases and the J segment 0 bases; nucleotides outside the gene matches: 6. CDR3 residues: CASSSNQGASTDTQYF. The DNA of the CDR3 is TGTGCCAGCAGCTCAAACCAGGGGGCTAGCACAGATACGCAGTATTTT.

The V gene is TRBV28, the J gene TRBJ2-1, with 7 bases aligning to TRBD2. Germline CDR1 is MDHEN and CDR2 is SYDVKM. This CDR3 is built from 14 residues. Germline trimming cut 3 bases from V and 7 bases from J; bases unmatched to any gene: 6. CDR3 amino acids: CASSLTGGGNEQFF. CDR3 in DNA: TGTGCCAGCAGTTTGACGGGAGGCGGGAATGAGCAGTTCTTC.

The chain employs TRBV20-1 and TRBJ1-2, with D uncertain. CDR1 is DFQATT, CDR2 SNEGSKA, per germline (reference sequence). This CDR3 has 13 amino acids. V was shortened by 3 bases and J by 1 base, with 9 bases between the two germline ends. CDR3 in amino acids: CSASFGHNYGYTF. The CDR3 coding sequence is TGCAGTGCTAGCTTCGGGCATAACTATGGCTACACCTTC.

This chain joins TRBV7-9 and TRBJ2-3; D perhaps matches TRBD2 (5 bases). V was shortened by 8 bases and J by 7 bases, with 10 bases between the two germline ends. The germline gives CDR1 SEHNR, CDR2 FQNEAQ (reference sequence). The CDR3 consists of 11 residues. CDR3 nucleotides: TGTGCCAGCCGTGGGAGCTATACGCAGTATTTT. Protein sequence: CASRGSYTQYF.

This chain connects TRBV5-1 to TRBJ2-1, with a tentative D call TRBD2 (5 bases). This CDR3 region has 14 residues. Germline lookup yields CDR1 SGHRS and CDR2 YFSETQ. With 1 base removed from V and 6 bases from J, the gap between germline ends came to 11 bases. CDR3 DNA: TGCGCCAGCAGCTTGAATCTAGCAATCAATGAGCAGTTCTTC. Amino acids: CASSLNLAINEQFF.

This clonotype was seen at least ten times. The chain joins TRBV6-2 or TRBV6-3 to TRBJ2-1; the match to TRBD2 covers 10 bases. CDR3 length equals 16 residues. Germline V CDR1 and CDR2: MNHEY, SVGEGT. After removal of 5 bases from V and 2 bases from J, the junction contained 6 bases not matched to a gene. This CDR3 reads CASSGEREGPYNEQFF. In nucleotides, the CDR3 is TGTGCCAGCAGTGGAGAGCGGGAGGGCCCCTACAATGAGCAGTTCTTC.

This CDR3 is CASSLLGGSYNEQFF. The CDR3 DNA follows: TGTGCCAGCAGCTTGCTGGGAGGTTCCTACAATGAGCAGTTCTTC. The chain couples TRBV7-3 to TRBJ2-1; D perhaps matches TRBD2 (6 bases). V lost 3 bases, J lost 1 base, and 10 bases lay in between. This CDR3 is 15 amino acids long. The germline V gene encodes CDR1 SGHTA and CDR2 FQGTGA.

In this sample, this clonotype turned up a few times. The chain recombines TRBV7-9 with TRBJ2-2; no reliable D call. V was trimmed by 5 bases and J by 7 bases, leaving 8 bases between them. The CDR3 has 12 residues. Germline values: CDR1 SEHNR, CDR2 FQNEAQ (reference sequence). In DNA, the CDR3 is TGTGCCAGCAGCCCAGGAATCGGGGAGCTGTTTTTT. Amino acid sequence: CASSPGIGELFF.

This clonotype was seen a few times. CDR3 DNA: TGTGCCAGCAGTTGGGGGCCCGGCTGGGACTACGAGCAGTACTTC. Its translation: CASSWGPGWDYEQYF. The chain recombines TRBV28 with TRBJ2-7, with TRBD1 as a possible D gene (6 bases). Trimming pared 4 bases from V and 3 bases from J, leaving 16 bases between. The length of the CDR3 is 15 residues. Germline CDR1 is MDHEN and CDR2 is SYDVKM.

There are a few counts of this clonotype. The chain combines TRBV12-3 or TRBV12-4 with TRBJ2-4, with TRBD2 as a possible D gene (6 bases). V lost 3 bases and J lost 3, with 18 bases in between. CDR3 length: 17 residues. CDR3 in amino acids: CASSLSPGSAGKNIQYF. DNA of the CDR3: TGTGCCAGCAGTTTGAGTCCAGGTTCAGCGGGCAAAAACATTCAGTACTTC.

This chain joins TRBV7-2 and TRBJ2-7; D is perhaps TRBD1 (6 bases). The length of the CDR3 is 13 residues. Germline V gene sequence: CDR1 SGHTA, CDR2 FQGNSA. With 2 bases removed from V and 7 bases from J, the gap between germline ends came to 12 bases. The CDR3 protein is CASSLPGVWEQYF. CDR3 coding DNA: TGTGCCAGCAGCTTACCAGGGGTTTGGGAGCAGTACTTC.

This chain links TRBV20-1 with TRBJ1-1; 12 nucleotides align to TRBD1. Germline V gene data show CDR1 as DFQATT and CDR2 as SNEGSKA (reference sequence). The CDR3 covers 15 residues. The trim removed 4 bases at V and 7 bases at J, leaving 10 bases unmatched. As DNA, the CDR3 is TGCAGTGCTACGGGACAGGGGGCCGGGATTAGTGAAGCTTTCTTT. It encodes CSATGQGAGISEAFF.

V and J are TRBV11-3 and TRBJ2-2, with TRBD1 matching over 7 bases. CDR1 SGHNT and CDR2 YENEEA come from the germline V gene. The CDR3 length is 22 residues. V lost 0 bases, J lost 4 bases, and 23 bases stayed unmatched. In nucleotides, the CDR3 is TGTGCCAGCAGCTTAGAGGGCAGGGGGTCGAGTTTCCATCAAGGGCCCACCGGGGAGCTGTTTTTT. Its protein product is CASSLEGRGSSFHQGPTGELFF.